This TCR beta chain derives from a study of T-cell memory formation after mild COVID-19 (dated by TCRdb to the early 2020s). Regarding the study in general: Most TCR sequence clusters were specific to one of the two donors. T-cell clones expanding and contracting after mild COVID-19 in a couple of donors were tracked by longitudinal TCRalpha and TCRbeta repertoire sequencing. The cohort was made up of two young adult volunteers, one female and one male, who were previously healthy. What the authors observed across the whole study: The detection of some responding clones in pre-infection memory suggests that pre-existing cross-reactive memory T cells joined the SARS-CoV-2 response. The second-wave clones that peaked on day 37 were not confirmed to be SARS-CoV-2 specific. Contracting CD4+ clones appeared mostly in the CM and EM memory subsets, whereas CD8+ clones were enriched in EMRA. Balanced CD4/CD8 phenotypes were observed for clones contracting from day 15 to 85, whereas a bias towards CD4+ was observed for a second wave of clones expanding from day 15 to 37. Only a couple of mild cases were covered in the study, and larger cohorts including severe cases with pre-infection samples were considered necessary.

Of note for this clonotype: Its antigen specificity is not known. The sample holds no much larger clone one base away, and base qualities are not on file.

Ficoll-Paque density gradient centrifugation was used to isolate PBMCs. The instrument was an Illumina NovaSeq 6000. TCRalpha and TCRbeta cDNA libraries were built by 5'RACE with constant-segment primers, adding sample barcodes and unique molecular identifiers. RNA was extracted from every sample with Trizol reagent. Library amplification was performed in two PCR steps, and a second sample barcode and Illumina TruSeq adapters were introduced in the second step. Libraries were sequenced on an Illumina NovaSeq with 2 x 150 bp paired-end reads. In the authors' own workflow: Demultiplexing of reads and collapsing into UMI-guided consensus sequences were performed with migec v1.2.7. With mixcr v2.1.11, UMI consensuses were aligned to TRA and TRB V and J templates and assembled into clonotypes. A clonotype was counted as expanded or contracted only if both edgeR and NoisET called the change significant, with noise models trained on biological replicates. edgeR calls used a false discovery rate-adjusted p below 0.01 and a log2 fold-change threshold of 1. As an exploratory analysis of dynamics, max-normalized trajectories of the 1000 most abundant clonotypes were examined by PCA with hierarchical clustering. Each responding clone was given a CD4 or CD8 phenotype based on the CD4+ and CD8+ repertoires, which had been sequenced separately. TCRdb trimmed public reads at Q25 via fastp, called clones via MiXCR and kept in-frame beta chains. Identical CDR3 protein sequences are pooled into one entry, listed with their most common genes and DNA. What appears here as the V and J calls and clone size reflects TCRdb's work, not the paper's. For this sample the table gives around 430,000 distinct CDR3 sequences, of which roughly 15% were detected only once. The ten largest clones capture about 22% of the sample.

CDR1 and CDR2, per the germline V gene (reference sequence), are DFQATT and SNEGSKA. The CDR3 measures 14 amino acids from cysteine to phenylalanine. The read is trimmed to its CDR3 DNA, 42 bases read in frame from base 1. The germline V end is reduced by 1 base and the J end by 2 bases; junction bases left unmatched: 3. The origin of this receptor is a man between 18 and 29 years old who had mild COVID-19 (a few samples of this study predate the infection). The sample titles of this study are shuffled in the database, so cell type and time point are left out; the donor was told from shared clones. Recombination linked TRBV20-1 to TRBJ2-7, with 9 bases aligning to TRBD2. The sample comprised PBMCs or a T cell subset sorted from them (not recorded which). For the CDR3, the sequence is CSARVGGGAYEQYF. The nucleotides read TGCAGTGCTAGAGTGGGCGGGGGGGCCTACGAGCAGTACTTC.